Listed below are T cell receptor beta chains from one sample, sequenced in a study of cytomegalovirus exposure and HLA in healthy donors. Measured with immunoSEQ multiplex PCR; TCRdb has only the in-frame clones, and not every one. The top ten hold 1.1% of the sample, which has about 190,000 clones, over 60% seen once. The sequencing input was PBMCs. Source of these receptors: a woman aged 40 to 50 in good health and CMV-seronegative. Each CDR3 is given with its conserved first and last residue. D genes are given only for firm matches. Only some rows state a clone size, as once, few, many or a class for expanded clones.

>15|TRBJ2-6|TRBD1|TRBV27|NA
CASSLRGPGANVLTF
TGTGCCAGCAGTTTAAGGGGGCCTGGGGCCAACGTCCTGACTTTC
>14|TRBJ1-2|NA|TRBV27|NA
CASSSQPRGYGYTF
TGTGCCAGCAGTTCACAGCCCAGGGGATATGGCTACACCTTC
>13|TRBJ1-2|NA|TRBV5-6|NA
CASSLASGGGYTF
TGTGCCAGCAGCTTGGCCTCCGGAGGGGGCTACACCTTC
>14|TRBJ2-2|NA|TRBV5-4|NA
CASSLGIGTGELFF
TGTGCCAGCAGTTTGGGAATCGGGACCGGGGAGCTGTTTTTT
>17|TRBJ1-1|TRBD1|TRBV19|NA
CASSIVGGQETNTEAFF
TGTGCCAGTAGTATAGTTGGGGGACAGGAAACGAACACTGAAGCTTTCTTT
>15|TRBJ2-3|NA|TRBV5-4|once
CASSLVATSSDTQYF
TGTGCCAGCAGCTTGGTCGCTACTAGTTCAGATACGCAGTATTTT
>16|TRBJ2-2|TRBD2|TRBV25-1|NA
CASSEWGGRDTGELFF
TGTGCCAGCAGTGAATGGGGAGGGCGTGACACCGGGGAGCTGTTTTTT
>13|TRBJ1-1|TRBD1|TRBV6-5|NA
CASSTDRGRLAFF
TGTGCCAGCAGTACCGACAGGGGGCGGCTGGCTTTCTTT
>13|TRBJ1-1|TRBD1|TRBV18|NA
CASSGRDRGEAFF
TGTGCCAGCTCAGGCCGGGACAGGGGAGAAGCTTTCTTT
>14|TRBJ2-7|NA|TRBV11-3|NA
CASSIFAGSPEQYF
TGTGCCAGCAGCATCTTCGCAGGAAGCCCCGAGCAGTACTTC
>15|TRBJ2-7|TRBD1|TRBV28|NA
CASSPGQGGIYEQYF
TGTGCCAGCAGTCCCGGACAGGGGGGTATCTACGAGCAGTACTTC
>15|TRBJ1-3|NA|TRBV11-3|NA
CASSPQASPGNTIYF
TGTGCCAGCAGCCCCCAGGCCTCTCCTGGAAACACCATATATTTT
>15|TRBJ2-3|TRBD1|TRBV5-8|NA
CASSPGQRASESQYF
TGTGCCAGCAGCCCGGGACAGCGTGCATCGGAATCGCAGTATTTT
>16|TRBJ1-3|NA|TRBV7-9|NA
CASSLVTGTAGNTIYF
TGTGCCAGCAGCTTAGTCACGGGAACAGCTGGAAACACCATATATTTT
>14|TRBJ1-6|NA|TRBV6-1|NA
CASRVVSEDSPLHF
TGTGCCAGCAGGGTTGTCTCGGAGGATTCACCCCTCCACTTT
>15|TRBJ2-7|TRBD2|TRBV27|NA
CASSLFSGDKGEGYF
TGTGCCAGCAGTTTATTTTCCGGAGACAAAGGGGAGGGGTACTTC
>18|TRBJ2-1|TRBD2|TRBV7-6|NA
CASSLNGRSKSSYNEQFF
TGTGCCAGCAGCTTAAACGGGAGGTCCAAAAGCTCCTACAATGAGCAGTTCTTC
>17|TRBJ2-1|TRBD2|TRBV11-2|few
CASSLGGRLAGAHEQFF
TGTGCCAGCAGCTTAGGAGGTCGGCTAGCGGGAGCTCATGAGCAGTTCTTC
>14|TRBJ2-7|TRBD1|TRBV7-3|NA
CASSLGTGVYEQYF
TGTGCCAGCAGCTTAGGGACAGGGGTTTACGAGCAGTACTTC
>16|TRBJ1-4|TRBD1|TRBV19|NA
CASNQAWTGNNEKLFF
TGTGCCAGTAATCAAGCTTGGACAGGCAATAATGAAAAACTGTTTTTT
>13|TRBJ2-5|NA|TRBV9|NA
CASSVAGDETQYF
TGTGCCAGCAGCGTAGCAGGGGATGAGACCCAGTACTTC
>16|TRBJ1-5|TRBD1|TRBV19|NA
CASSTLGQGNNQPQHF
TGTGCCAGTAGTACGTTGGGACAGGGCAACAATCAGCCCCAGCATTTT
>16|TRBJ2-3|NA|TRBV5-1|NA
CASTLDGGGAADTQYF
TGCGCCAGCACCCTGGACGGCGGAGGGGCCGCGGATACGCAGTATTTT
>14|TRBJ2-7|TRBD2|TRBV6-1|NA
CASTPSGSAYEQYF
TGTGCCAGCACCCCTAGCGGGAGCGCCTACGAGCAGTACTTC
>15|TRBJ2-7|TRBD2|TRBV7-6|NA
CASSLEASGVYEQYF
TGTGCCAGCAGCTTAGAGGCTAGCGGGGTCTACGAGCAGTACTTC
>11|TRBJ1-1|NA|TRBV30|NA
CAWSKGTEAFF
TGTGCCTGGTCAAAGGGGACTGAAGCTTTCTTT
>17|TRBJ2-6|NA|TRBV18|NA
CASSPLGLYSGANVLTF
TGTGCCAGCTCACCCCTCGGACTGTACTCTGGGGCCAACGTCCTGACTTTC
>15|TRBJ2-1|TRBD2|TRBV19|NA
CATKRELAGMDEQFF
TGTGCCACCAAAAGGGAGCTAGCGGGAATGGATGAGCAGTTCTTC
>18|TRBJ2-3|TRBD2|TRBV11-3|NA
CASSPRLAGGAVPDTQYF
TGTGCCAGCAGCCCACGACTAGCGGGAGGTGCGGTCCCAGATACGCAGTATTTT
>12|TRBJ1-2|NA|TRBV29-1|NA
CSVVRANYGYTF
TGCAGCGTTGTACGGGCTAACTATGGCTACACCTTC
>15|TRBJ2-2|NA|TRBV6-1|NA
CASSPHGQGRGELFF
TGTGCCAGCAGTCCTCACGGGCAGGGGCGGGGGGAGCTGTTTTTT
>16|TRBJ2-6|NA|TRBV27|NA
CASSLSYHTGANVLTF
TGTGCCAGCAGTTTATCCTACCATACTGGGGCCAACGTCCTGACTTTC
>17|TRBJ2-6|NA|TRBV21-1|NA
CASGGFWVSTGANVLTF
TGTGCCAGCGGGGGGTTCTGGGTTTCAACTGGGGCCAACGTCCTGACTTTC
>14|TRBJ2-1|TRBD2|TRBV2|NA
CASGGSGSYNEQFF
TGTGCCAGCGGGGGGAGCGGGAGCTACAATGAGCAGTTCTTC
>14|TRBJ2-7|NA|TRBV7-2|once
CASSSLGGSYEQYF
TGTGCCAGCAGCTCCCTTGGGGGGAGCTACGAGCAGTACTTC
>14|TRBJ2-3|TRBD2|TRBV9|NA
CASSDGGGTDTQYF
TGTGCCAGCAGCGACGGGGGGGGTACAGATACGCAGTATTTT
>14|TRBJ1-1|NA|TRBV7-2|NA
CASSLYWGDTEAFF
TGTGCCAGCAGCTTATATTGGGGGGACACTGAAGCTTTCTTT
>14|TRBJ1-1|TRBD1|TRBV13|NA
CASSTGGMDTEAFF
TGTGCCAGCAGCACAGGGGGGATGGACACTGAAGCTTTCTTT
>15|TRBJ2-5|TRBD2|TRBV15|few
CATSRPGGNRETQYF
TGTGCCACCAGCAGACCGGGGGGGAATCGGGAGACCCAGTACTTC
>15|TRBJ2-3|TRBD2|TRBV5-1|few
CASRTSGRAGDTQYF
TGCGCCAGCCGGACTAGCGGGAGGGCCGGGGATACGCAGTATTTT
>15|TRBJ1-4|TRBD1|TRBV7-2|few
CASSLGGRGREKLFF
TGTGCCAGCAGCCTGGGGGGCAGGGGGCGCGAAAAACTGTTTTTT
>15|TRBJ2-1|NA|TRBV7-9|NA
CSSSFGESSYNEQFF
TGTTCCAGCAGCTTTGGAGAGAGCTCCTACAATGAGCAGTTCTTC
>13|TRBJ2-2|NA|TRBV6-5|NA
CASQKRNTGELFF
TGTGCCAGCCAAAAGCGGAACACCGGGGAGCTGTTTTTT
>15|TRBJ1-2|NA|TRBV27|NA
CATRPGLAGIYGYTF
TGTGCCACCCGCCCGGGGTTAGCCGGAATCTATGGCTACACCTTC
>15|TRBJ1-4|TRBD1|TRBV5-6|NA
CASSSRTGANEKLFF
TGTGCCAGCAGCTCAAGGACAGGGGCTAATGAAAAACTGTTTTTT
>17|TRBJ1-4|TRBD1|TRBV5-1|NA
CASSLQTGGSTNEKLFF
TGCGCCAGCAGCTTGCAAACAGGGGGGAGTACTAATGAAAAACTGTTTTTT
>12|TRBJ2-1|NA|TRBV9|NA
CASSLRDREQFF
TGTGCCAGCAGCCTGCGAGACAGGGAGCAGTTCTTC
>15|TRBJ1-4|NA|TRBV14|NA
CASSQDTGEIGKLFF
TGTGCCAGCAGCCAAGATACAGGAGAAATTGGGAAACTGTTTTTT
>14|TRBJ1-2|TRBD1|TRBV4-3|NA
CASSPRTGSYGYTF
TGCGCCAGCAGCCCGAGGACAGGGTCCTATGGCTACACCTTC
>13|TRBJ2-7|NA|TRBV19|NA
CASSTDMVYEQYF
TGTGCCAGCTCTACGGACATGGTCTACGAGCAGTACTTC
>16|TRBJ2-3|TRBD1|TRBV5-1|NA
CASSQGTGGDWDTQYF
TGCGCCAGCAGCCAGGGGACAGGGGGCGATTGGGATACGCAGTATTTT
>14|TRBJ2-6|TRBD1|TRBV5-6|NA
CASIRGRGANVLTF
TGTGCCAGCATCAGGGGGCGTGGGGCCAACGTCCTGACTTTC
>16|TRBJ2-5|TRBD2|TRBV5-1|NA
CASRPPGLAGQETQYF
TGCGCCAGCAGACCTCCGGGACTAGCGGGCCAAGAGACCCAGTACTTC
>15|TRBJ1-4|TRBD1|TRBV19|NA
CASSKGTVINEKLFF
TGTGCCAGTAGTAAAGGGACAGTCATTAATGAAAAACTGTTTTTT
>16|TRBJ2-3|TRBD1|TRBV19|NA
CASSGRTGTGTDTQYF
TGTGCCAGTAGTGGACGGACAGGGACAGGCACAGATACGCAGTATTTT
>15|TRBJ2-1|TRBD2|TRBV7-9|once
CASSYTSGSYNEQFF
TGTGCCAGCAGCTATACTAGCGGGAGTTACAATGAGCAGTTCTTC
>16|TRBJ2-2|TRBD1|TRBV23-1|NA
CASSPRTGESTGELFF
TGCGCCAGCAGTCCGCGGACAGGGGAGAGCACCGGGGAGCTGTTTTTT